This entry lists 28 T cell receptor beta chains sequenced from one sample in a study of blood T cells in healthy people across ages. Primed by a sample-barcoded 5' primer and a J-beta primer mix, a second PCR proceeded for about 7 to 12 cycles. TCRdb redid the calling of the 5' RACE reads with MiXCR, one entry per CDR3 protein. The table has over 700,000 distinct CDR3 sequences, roughly 50% seen once; the top ten hold 40% to 50%. Sequenced material: blood. Receptors were obtained from a man older than 75 in good health.

This chain joins TRBV29-1 and TRBJ1-2, with D perhaps matching TRBD1 (6 bases). Germline V lookup: CDR1 SQVTM, CDR2 ANQGSEA. The CDR3 loop spans 13 amino acids. V was cut by 0 bases and J by 8 bases, with 13 bases left in between. CDR3 DNA sequence: TGCAGCGTTGAAGAGGTGGGGGCAGGGGGCTACACCTTC. This translates into CSVEEVGAGGYTF.

The chain has TRBV27 and TRBJ2-5, with 11 bases matching TRBD2. The end of the DNA is better explained by TRBJ2-7, so the J call may be wrong. From germline, CDR1 is MNHEY and CDR2 SMNVEV (reference sequence). The CDR3 length is 15 residues. CDR3 bases: TGTGCCAGCAGTTTATCGCCTAGCGGGAGGTACGAGCAGTACTTC. Translated: CASSLSPSGRYEQYF.

V and J are TRBV7-3 and TRBJ2-3; D is possibly TRBD1 or TRBD2 (6 bases each). Trimming shortened V by 2 bases and J by 5 bases, and 14 bases separated the two germline ends. Germline V gives CDR1 SGHTA, CDR2 FQGTGA. The CDR3 sequence is 15 residues long. Written as DNA, the CDR3 is TGTGCCAGCAGCTTAGAAGGGGGGCAAGGAGATACGCAGTATTTT. Translation gives CASSLEGGQGDTQYF. The full variable domain, with the rest looked up from reference TRBV7-3 and TRBJ2-3, is GAGVSQTPSNKVTEKGKYVELRCDPISGHTALYWYRQSLGQGPEFLIYFQGTGAADDSGLPNDRFFAVRPEGSVSTLKIQRTERGDSAVYLCASSLEGGQGDTQYFGPGTRLTVL.

This clonotype was counted only a few times. This chain uses TRBV29-1 with TRBJ1-1, with TRBD1 identical over 7 bases. CDR3 size: 14 residues. Germline V gene sequence: CDR1 SQVTM, CDR2 ANQGSEA. The junction had 7 bases not matched to a gene; V was cut back by 5 bases and J by 1 base. CDR3 coding DNA: TGCAGCGTTCATAGACAGGGAGAGAACACTGAAGCTTTCTTT. Amino acids: CSVHRQGENTEAFF. Complete variable domain (other parts from reference TRBV29-1 and TRBJ1-1): SAVISQKPSRDICQRGTSLTIQCQVDSQVTMMFWYRQQPGQSLTLIATANQGSEATYESGFVIDKFPISRPNLTFSTLTVSNMSPEDSSIYLCSVHRQGENTEAFFGQGTRLTVV.

Only a few counts were recorded for this clonotype. The V gene is TRBV5-6, the J gene TRBJ2-7, with TRBD1 as a possible D gene (5 bases). In germline, CDR1 is SGHDT, CDR2 YYEEEE. The CDR3 extends over 13 amino acids. Trimming stripped 3 bases from V and 2 bases from J, with 9 bases between. The CDR3 reads CASSSVDTYEQYF. The DNA for the CDR3 is TGTGCCAGCAGCTCGGTGGACACCTACGAGCAGTACTTC. The whole variable domain, remainder taken from reference TRBV5-6 and TRBJ2-7, is DAGVTQSPTHLIKTRGQQVTLRCSPKSGHDTVSWYQQALGQGPQFIFQYYEEEERQRGNFPDRFSGHQFPNYSSELNVNALLLGDSALYLCASSSVDTYEQYFGPGTRLTVT.

There are a few counts of this clonotype. The rearrangement joins TRBV7-2 to TRBJ2-7; possible D gene TRBD1, 5 bases. This CDR3 region has 13 residues. Trimming cost V 1 base and J 4 bases, with 8 bases left between them. Germline values: CDR1 SGHTA, CDR2 FQGNSA. The CDR3 region is CASSLGGQYEQYF. CDR3 in DNA: TGTGCCAGCAGCTTAGGTGGACAATACGAGCAGTACTTC. Full variable domain (remainder filled in from reference TRBV7-2 and TRBJ2-7): GAGVSQSPSNKVTEKGKDVELRCDPISGHTALYWYRQSLGQGLEFLIYFQGNSAPDKSGLPSDRFSAERTGGSVSTLTIQRTQQEDSAVYLCASSLGGQYEQYFGPGTRLTVT.

This sequence joins TRBV27 and TRBJ2-7; TRBD1 might be the D (6 bases). The CDR3 spans 15 residues. V lost 5 bases to trimming and J lost 2 bases, with 16 bases between them. From germline, CDR1 is MNHEY and CDR2 SMNVEV (reference sequence). CDR3 residues: CASSGRGIPPYEQYF. The CDR3 bases are TGTGCCAGCAGTGGAAGGGGGATACCTCCCTACGAGCAGTACTTC.

DNA of the CDR3: TGTGCCAGCAGGCGCGACCAGGGCAGGAACGAGCGGTACTTC. This encodes CASRRDQGRNERYF. The rearrangement joins TRBV6-5 to TRBJ2-5; a weak D match, TRBD1 (5 bases). Germline V gene lookup returns CDR1 MNHEY and CDR2 SVGAGI. The CDR3 is 14 amino acids. The V gene lost 6 bases and the J gene lost 13 bases, with 24 bases spanning the gap.

V and J are TRBV3-1 and TRBJ2-1; D is tentatively TRBD1 or TRBD2 (5 bases each). Germline CDR1 LGHDT, CDR2 YNNKEL (reference sequence). The length of the CDR3 is 18 residues. Trimming cost V 1 base and J 0 bases, with 16 bases left between them. Here the CDR3 DNA reads TGTGCCAGCAGCCAAGGGGGCCAGCGGTGGCCCTCCTACAATGAGCAGTTCTTC. Translated, it gives CASSQGGQRWPSYNEQFF.

In its sample, this clonotype was seen a few times. The DNA for the CDR3 is TGTGCCAGCAGGACAGGGGGTCGAGACAGAGACGCGTATTTT. Residues: CASRTGGRDRDAYF. This chain links TRBV6-1 with TRBJ2-3; TRBD1 aligns across 9 bases. Germline CDR1 is MNHNS and CDR2 is SASEGT. The CDR3 runs to 14 residues. The V segment lost 6 bases and the J segment 14 bases; nucleotides outside the gene matches: 15.

The chain combines TRBV5-1 with TRBJ2-7, with D possibly called TRBD1 or TRBD2 (5 bases each). This CDR3 region has 16 residues. Trimming stripped 3 bases from V and 2 bases from J, with 18 bases between. Germline V lookup: CDR1 SGHRS, CDR2 YFSETQ. Here the CDR3 reads CASSSLGDGPAYEQYF. In DNA, the CDR3 is TGCGCCAGCAGCTCCTTAGGGGACGGACCTGCCTACGAGCAGTACTTC.

The chain uses TRBV12-3 or TRBV12-4 and TRBJ2-3; perhaps TRBD1 as D (6 bases). This CDR3 is 14 amino acids long. Trimming took 3 bases from V and 14 from J, leaving 21 bases between them. The CDR3, as DNA: TGTGCCAGCAGTTTTCGTACGGCGGACAGATACGCGTATTTT. Translation gives CASSFRTADRYAYF.

This clonotype was seen a handful of times. The rearrangement joins TRBV7-9 to TRBJ2-1, with D perhaps TRBD1 or TRBD2 (5 bases each). The V gene's germline CDR1 is SEHNR and CDR2 FQNEAQ (reference sequence). The CDR3 spans 14 residues. V lost 0 bases and J 4 bases, leaving 7 bases between the germline ends. CDR3 in DNA: TGTGCCAGCAGCTTAGCGGGACCATACAATGAGCAGTTCTTC. Its translation is CASSLAGPYNEQFF.

The rearrangement uses TRBV7-3 and TRBJ2-3; no definite D call. The CDR3 contains 14 residues. The ends were cut back, 4 bases at V and 1 base at J, with 9 bases in the middle. The germline V gene encodes CDR1 SGHTA and CDR2 FQGTGA. CDR3 sequence (DNA): TGTGCCAGCAGCTCCGGAGTGGGCACAGATACGCAGTATTTT. Residues: CASSSGVGTDTQYF.

This clonotype has more than one count but fewer than ten. The CDR3 sequence: CSVDRRFSSYNEQFF. CDR3 nucleotide sequence: TGCAGCGTTGATCGGCGGTTCAGCTCCTACAATGAGCAGTTCTTC. This rearrangement joins TRBV29-1 to TRBJ2-1, with D unresolved. CDR1 is SQVTM, CDR2 ANQGSEA, per germline. Deletions cut 3 bases from V and 0 bases from J, with 12 bases between. The CDR3 sequence is 15 residues long.

This clonotype was seen only once. The J gene is TRBJ2-7, the V gene TRBV25-1; 7 bases align to TRBD2. The end of the DNA is better explained by TRBJ2-5, so the J call may be wrong. Germline V gives CDR1 MGHDK, CDR2 SYGVNS. CDR3 length: 15 residues. The CDR3 here is CASSELAEGEETQYF. CDR3 coding DNA: TGTGCCAGCAGTGAGCTAGCGGAAGGGGAAGAGACCCAGTACTTC.

J is TRBJ2-7 and V is TRBV3-1, with 11 bases lining up with TRBD1. With 7 bases clipped from V and 3 bases from J, the junction kept 8 bases outside the gene matches. The germline V gene has CDR1 LGHDT and CDR2 YNNKEL (reference sequence). The CDR3 loop spans 15 amino acids. The CDR3 DNA follows: TGTGCCAGCACCTATGGACAGGGGGCTATCTACGAGCAGTACTTC. It translates to CASTYGQGAIYEQYF.

CDR3 loop: CATSDPGTSGSGHEQYF. The DNA for the CDR3 is TGTGCCACCAGTGATCCCGGGACTAGCGGGAGTGGCCACGAGCAGTACTTC. The chain couples TRBV24-1 to TRBJ2-7; 14 positions agree with TRBD2. The CDR3 length is 17 residues. Trimming at V came to 3 bases and at J to 5 bases, leaving 8 bases not matched to a gene. Germline V gene sequence: CDR1 KGHDR, CDR2 SFDVKD.

This clonotype is a singleton in its sample. V is TRBV7-2 and J is TRBJ2-7; possible D gene TRBD2, 5 bases. V was clipped by 3 bases and J by 11 bases, with 17 bases between them. The CDR3 is 13 amino acids. CDR1 is SGHTA and CDR2 is FQGNSA in the germline V gene. The CDR3 bases are TGTGCCAGCAGCTTGAGACCTCGGGATTTCGAGTACTTC. It translates to CASSLRPRDFEYF.

The sample holds a few counts of this clonotype. The gene calls are TRBV7-2 and TRBJ2-1; 11 bases agree with TRBD2. This CDR3 has 16 residues. Germline assignment: CDR1 SGHTA and CDR2 FQGNSA. After removal of 2 bases from V and 6 bases from J, the junction contained 6 bases not matched to a gene. CDR3 sequence reads: CASSLMLLAGGNEQFF. CDR3 DNA: TGTGCCAGCAGCTTAATGCTTCTAGCGGGAGGCAATGAGCAGTTCTTC.

This clonotype was detected a few times. CDR3 in amino acids: CSARALGEQYF. The DNA for the CDR3 is TGCAGTGCTAGAGCTTTGGGCGAGCAGTACTTC. The rearrangement links TRBV20-1 to TRBJ2-7; D is ambiguous. Germline CDR1 DFQATT, CDR2 SNEGSKA (reference sequence). The V gene lost 1 base and the J gene lost 6 bases, with 7 bases spanning the gap. The CDR3 runs to 11 residues.

The chain has TRBV12-3 or TRBV12-4 and TRBJ2-4, with 7 bases matching TRBD1. CDR3 length: 16 amino acids. J gave up 8 bases and V 5 bases, and 15 bases lay outside the gene matches. The CDR3 protein is CASSPQASGQSDIQYF. CDR3 nucleotides: TGTGCCAGCAGTCCCCAGGCGTCGGGACAGAGTGACATTCAGTACTTC.

The sample holds a few counts of this clonotype. The rearrangement joins TRBV7-2 to TRBJ2-7, with 10 bases matching TRBD1. The CDR3 spans 15 residues. Germline trimming cut 3 bases from V and 3 bases from J; bases unmatched to any gene: 5. Germline V gives CDR1 SGHTA, CDR2 FQGNSA. The CDR3 here is CASSFRDRGLYEQYF. Here the CDR3 DNA reads TGTGCCAGCAGCTTCAGGGACAGGGGCCTCTACGAGCAGTACTTC.

This clonotype was counted between two and nine times. The genes are TRBV4-1 and TRBJ2-7, with 7 bases aligning to TRBD2. The CDR3 consists of 16 residues. J gave up 1 base and V 1 base, and 7 bases lay outside the gene matches. Germline CDR1 is MGHRA and CDR2 is YSYEKL. CDR3 in DNA: TGCGCCAGCAGCCAAGGGTGGACTAGTTATTCCTACGAGCAGTACTTC. Its protein is CASSQGWTSYSYEQYF.

The rearrangement links TRBV5-1 to TRBJ2-4; TRBD1 is a possible D gene (6 bases). The DNA matches TRBJ2-7 better at its end, which makes the J call doubtful. The germline CDR1 and CDR2 sequences are SGHRS and YFSETQ. The CDR3 extends over 13 amino acids. CDR3 DNA: TGCGCCAGCACCCCCGGGACAACTAACGAGCAGTACTTC. Protein sequence: CASTPGTTNEQYF.

The chain uses TRBV21-1 and TRBJ2-5; the table calls TRBD1, which could not be checked here. TRBV21-1 is described as a pseudogene. The length of the CDR3 is 18 residues. The DNA for the CDR3 is TGTGCCAGCAGCAAAGCCCGACCGACAGGGATCGGGGGAGAGACCCAGTACTTC. Its translation is CASSKARPTGIGGETQYF.

This sequence joins TRBV29-1 and TRBJ2-1, with D possibly TRBD1 on 6 matching bases. This CDR3 spans 11 amino acids. Per the germline V gene, CDR1 is SQVTM and CDR2 is ANQGSEA. V lost 8 bases and J 13 bases, leaving 18 bases between the germline ends. This CDR3 is CSFGQPETQFF. The CDR3 DNA reads as TGCAGCTTTGGACAGCCCGAGACCCAGTTCTTC.

The V call is TRBV7-2, the J call TRBJ2-7; D may be TRBD1 or TRBD2 (6 bases each). From germline, CDR1 is SGHTA and CDR2 FQGNSA. V was pared by 1 base and J by 3 bases, with 13 bases between. The CDR3 length is 15 residues. CDR3 nucleotide sequence: TGTGCCAGCAGCTTAGGGAAGGGGGGCCTCTACGAGCAGTACTTC. Its protein is CASSLGKGGLYEQYF.